Reported below is one T cell receptor (beta chain). Its antigen is as yet unknown. PCR amplification relied on 60 Vbeta primers (plus 13 Jbeta primers). Sequenced by immunoSEQ multiplex PCR; TCRdb stores in-frame clones only, minus some. Among roughly 100,000 clones listed, roughly 79% were seen once. The record originates from a study of cytomegalovirus exposure and HLA in healthy donors. Whole-study findings and limits: CMV antigen specificity was confirmed in vitro for a few CMV-associated chains. Sequencing artifact likely explains a cluster of highly shared sequence variants.

Germline CDR1 is LNHDA and CDR2 is SQIVND (reference sequence). Trimming at V came to 3 bases and at J to 3 bases, leaving 9 bases not matched to a gene. This CDR3 comprises 16 residues. Specimen: PBMCs. V gene TRBV19 combines with J gene TRBJ2-3, with 7 bases identical to TRBD2. This receptor was identified in a male donor in good health and CMV-seronegative. The chain's CDR3 is CASSIPSGRFTDTQYF. The CDR3 DNA reads TGTGCCAGTAGTATCCCTAGCGGAAGGTTTACAGATACGCAGTATTTT.